A selection of T cell receptor beta chains follows, all from one sample in a study of beta chain features in type 1 diabetes. Here immunoSEQ multiplex PCR was the method, and the copy in TCRdb shows in-frame clones only, minus some. The profile shows approximately 600,000 clones, around 11% of them singletons. Sequencing was performed on naive CD4+ T cells from blood. These TCRs come from a man under 40 with type 1 diabetes. The conserved cysteine and the conserved F or W are not part of the CDR3 here. The order of the fields is V gene, J gene, clone size, CDR3 protein. The size entry is marked missing in some rows and otherwise reads once, few, many or a size class.

v_gene: TRBV7-2; j_gene: TRBJ2-7; abundance: .; CDR3aa: ASSLSGIYEQY
v_gene: TRBV7-9; j_gene: TRBJ1-5; abundance: few; CDR3aa: ASSPTGDQPQH
v_gene: TRBV7-6; j_gene: TRBJ1-4; abundance: few; CDR3aa: ASSLGQTTNEKLF
v_gene: TRBV28; j_gene: TRBJ1-4; abundance: .; CDR3aa: ASSSPGQGILANEKLF
v_gene: TRBV9; j_gene: TRBJ2-3; abundance: .; CDR3aa: ASSPQTSGGADTQY
v_gene: TRBV29-1; j_gene: TRBJ1-1; abundance: few; CDR3aa: SVQGGEAF
v_gene: TRBV18; j_gene: TRBJ2-1; abundance: .; CDR3aa: ASSTGRDNEQF
v_gene: TRBV7-6; j_gene: TRBJ2-3; abundance: .; CDR3aa: ASSLTSSIDTQY
v_gene: TRBV30; j_gene: TRBJ1-4; abundance: few; CDR3aa: AWSVVGEKLF
v_gene: TRBV4-1; j_gene: TRBJ2-5; abundance: few; CDR3aa: ASSQEATGETQY
v_gene: TRBV7-6; j_gene: TRBJ1-3; abundance: .; CDR3aa: ASSSIGFRRSNSGNTIY
v_gene: TRBV25-1; j_gene: TRBJ2-7; abundance: few; CDR3aa: ASSETTGNFPYEQY
v_gene: TRBV5-4; j_gene: TRBJ2-1; abundance: .; CDR3aa: ASSLESSGGNEQF
v_gene: TRBV7-2; j_gene: TRBJ2-5; abundance: few; CDR3aa: ASSPSLRGDGLETQY
v_gene: TRBV5-1; j_gene: TRBJ1-4; abundance: .; CDR3aa: ASSLEATNEKLF
v_gene: TRBV7-2; j_gene: TRBJ1-2; abundance: .; CDR3aa: ASSPPGNVYGYT
v_gene: TRBV7-6; j_gene: TRBJ2-7; abundance: few; CDR3aa: ASSSRQGDEQY
v_gene: TRBV6-5; j_gene: TRBJ1-1; abundance: .; CDR3aa: ASGQGGATNTEAF
v_gene: TRBV7-3; j_gene: TRBJ2-2; abundance: few; CDR3aa: ASSPTGLTGELF
v_gene: TRBV27; j_gene: TRBJ1-5; abundance: few; CDR3aa: ASSFPAYGTNQPQH
v_gene: TRBV7-6; j_gene: TRBJ2-2; abundance: few; CDR3aa: ASSLAGNTGELF
v_gene: TRBV10-3; j_gene: TRBJ1-6; abundance: few; CDR3aa: AISDWQGGGNSPLH
v_gene: TRBV6-6; j_gene: TRBJ2-3; abundance: .; CDR3aa: ASSALAGEQGDTQY
v_gene: TRBV15; j_gene: TRBJ2-7; abundance: .; CDR3aa: ATRDYSLGEQY
v_gene: TRBV18; j_gene: TRBJ1-1; abundance: .; CDR3aa: ASSPQGSDSLGGTEAF
v_gene: TRBV7-9; j_gene: TRBJ2-1; abundance: .; CDR3aa: AADSYNEQF
v_gene: TRBV27; j_gene: TRBJ2-3; abundance: .; CDR3aa: ASSRRTSTDTQY
v_gene: TRBV5-1; j_gene: TRBJ2-7; abundance: .; CDR3aa: ASTPTGDSYEQY
v_gene: TRBV5-1; j_gene: TRBJ2-3; abundance: .; CDR3aa: ASSLVVGTDTQY
v_gene: TRBV6-6; j_gene: TRBJ2-3; abundance: .; CDR3aa: ASSYAGGFADTQY
v_gene: TRBV7-2; j_gene: TRBJ1-6; abundance: .; CDR3aa: ASSATGAHTNNSPLH
v_gene: TRBV19; j_gene: TRBJ2-1; abundance: few; CDR3aa: ASRTGKTYNEQF
v_gene: TRBV28; j_gene: TRBJ2-6; abundance: few; CDR3aa: ASTISGANVLT
v_gene: TRBV25-1; j_gene: TRBJ2-7; abundance: .; CDR3aa: ASSDGGILPS
v_gene: TRBV14; j_gene: TRBJ2-5; abundance: .; CDR3aa: ASSPGQSQETQY
v_gene: TRBV2; j_gene: TRBJ2-4; abundance: .; CDR3aa: ASSERVPQNIQY
v_gene: TRBV4-3; j_gene: TRBJ2-5; abundance: .; CDR3aa: ASSQDPAGDQETQY
v_gene: TRBV4-3; j_gene: TRBJ2-1; abundance: .; CDR3aa: ASSQDWTLSYNEQF
v_gene: TRBV5-1; j_gene: TRBJ2-3; abundance: few; CDR3aa: ASSLDPAGSTDTQY
v_gene: TRBV29-1; j_gene: TRBJ2-7; abundance: .; CDR3aa: SVEDRGLTSYEQY
v_gene: TRBV28; j_gene: TRBJ2-7; abundance: few; CDR3aa: ASSSGGAGTYEQY
v_gene: TRBV11-2; j_gene: TRBJ1-3; abundance: once; CDR3aa: ASSLETGNTIY
v_gene: TRBV28; j_gene: TRBJ2-7; abundance: few; CDR3aa: ASRQEFYEQY
v_gene: TRBV5-1; j_gene: TRBJ2-7; abundance: few; CDR3aa: ASSLWDSSYEQY
v_gene: TRBV5-1; j_gene: TRBJ2-7; abundance: few; CDR3aa: ASSLSQGVGEQY